This T cell receptor (beta chain) appears in the sequencing data of a study of cytomegalovirus exposure and HLA in healthy donors. The sample holds a few counts of this clone. The PCR made use of 60 Vbeta and 13 Jbeta primers. Here immunoSEQ multiplex PCR was the method, and the copy in TCRdb shows in-frame clones only, minus some. Here the sample spans approximately 150,000 clones, around 81% being singletons. This clonotype was obtained from a woman between 18 and 29 years old in good health and CMV-seropositive. The sequencing input was PBMCs.

The CDR3 spells CASSSDRGGSPLHF. In nucleotides, the CDR3 is TGTGCCAGCAGCTCGGACAGGGGAGGGTCACCCCTCCACTTT. This chain links TRBV5-4 with TRBJ1-6, with TRBD1 matching over 9 bases. V lost 3 bases to trimming and J lost 10 bases; unmatched junction nucleotides: 5. The CDR3 is 14 residues long. CDR1 and CDR2 from the germline V gene are SGHNT and YYREEE (reference sequence).